This is a list of T cell receptor beta chains from one sample in a study of identifying expanded T cells in peripheral blood. TCRdb's copy holds only in-frame clones and misses some; the assay was immunoSEQ multiplex PCR. Of about 82,000 clones listed, approximately 90% were seen once; the top ten hold approximately 7%. The sample taken for sequencing was blood. Receptor source: a person between 18 and 75 years old in good health. The CDR3 runs from the conserved cysteine through the conserved F or W. D genes are given only for firm matches. Clone size is not always given. Where it is, it says once, few, many or a class for expanded clones.

>-|TRBV6-1|-|TRBJ1-6
TGTGCCAGCAGACCCACCCATTCGTCCCTCCACTTT
CASRPTHSSLHF
>-|TRBV6-1|TRBD1|TRBJ1-1
TGTGCCAGCAGTGAAAGGGGGACAGGGAACACTGAAGCTTTCTTT
CASSERGTGNTEAFF
>-|TRBV7-7|TRBD1|TRBJ2-3
TGTGCCAGCAGCCCAGGGACAGGGGGAAAAGATACGCAGTATTTT
CASSPGTGGKDTQYF
>-|TRBV4-3|TRBD2|TRBJ2-3
TGCGCCAGCAGCCAAGACAGCCTAGCGGGTTCAGATACGCAGTATTTT
CASSQDSLAGSDTQYF
>-|TRBV5-4|-|TRBJ2-2
TGTGCCAGCAGCTTGGGCGTTTTTGGGGGGCGCGACACCGGGGAGCTGTTTTTT
CASSLGVFGGRDTGELFF
>-|TRBV19|-|TRBJ1-1
TGTGCCAGTAGTCGGGGGAGAGGATCCCTTGGTAGCACTGAAGCTTTCTTT
CASSRGRGSLGSTEAFF
>-|TRBV19|TRBD2|TRBJ2-7
TGTGCCAGTAGTATAGCGGGGGGGAACTACGAGCAGTACTTC
CASSIAGGNYEQYF
>-|TRBV6-4|-|TRBJ1-2
TGTGCCACAAGGACGGAATTCCCGTCTAACTATGGCTACACCTTC
CATRTEFPSNYGYTF
>-|TRBV9|-|TRBJ2-7
TGTGCCAGCAGCGACCGGGACGGATCCTACGAGCAGTACTTC
CASSDRDGSYEQYF
>few|TRBV7-3|-|TRBJ1-2
TGTGCCAGCAGCTTAGACTCAGGGAGTGGAGGCTACACCTTC
CASSLDSGSGGYTF
>-|TRBV7-2|-|TRBJ2-3
TGTGCCAGCAGCTTAGCCACAGATACGCAGTATTTT
CASSLATDTQYF